These 21 T cell receptor beta chains were all obtained from the same sample, sequenced in a study of CXCR3-negative and CXCR3-positive naive CD8 T cells. Notes on the study in general: Comparison of naive cells showed more hydrophobic TRB CDR3s in CXCR3-positive than in CXCR3-negative naive cells.

Their antigen targets remain unknown. The libraries of TRB cDNA were prepared using 5' RACE with UMI labels. TCRdb reprocessed the 5' RACE reads and stores each CDR3 protein as one record, lacking DNA. This table lists fewer than 140,000 distinct CDR3 sequences. Material for sequencing was naive CXCR3+ CD8+ T cells from blood. Subset here: CD45RO-CCR7+CD27+CD95- naive CD8+ T cells expressing CXCR3 (TNR3+). The receptors stem from a human donor in good health. Some clones in this sample may be carry-over from other donors' samples.

The CDR3 here is CSARDGTGATYNEQFF. The V gene is TRBV20-1, the J gene TRBJ2-1; the D call from TCRdb, TRBD1, cannot be confirmed without DNA. The CDR3 has 16 amino acids. Germline lookup yields CDR1 DFQATT and CDR2 SNEGSKA (reference sequence).

The chain couples TRBV12-3 or TRBV12-4 to TRBJ2-2; there is no DNA to check the TCRdb D call of TRBD1. The CDR3 contains 15 residues. The CDR3 loop reads CASSLDGQDGGELFF.

The chain links TRBV29-1 to TRBJ2-3; the TRBD1 assignment by TCRdb is unverifiable without DNA. This CDR3 is built from 15 residues. CDR1 and CDR2 from the germline V gene are SQVTM and ANQGSEA. CDR3: CSVPADTDHTDTQYF.

The V and J genes are TRBV7-9 and TRBJ2-1; TCRdb's D call, TRBD1, is unchecked because there is no DNA. The CDR3 contains 13 residues. Germline V gene sequence: CDR1 SEHNR, CDR2 FQNEAQ (reference sequence). The CDR3 loop reads CASSSPLGGEQFF.

The rearrangement uses TRBV28 and TRBJ2-4; absent DNA, TCRdb's TRBD2 call cannot be checked. The CDR3 sequence is 18 residues long. Germline V CDR1 and CDR2: MDHEN, SYDVKM. The CDR3 protein is CASSGGTSTNLAKNIQYF.

J is TRBJ2-1 and V is TRBV7-3. This CDR3 has 12 amino acids. CDR1 and CDR2 (germline): SGHTA, FQGTGA. CDR3 in amino acids: CASSSLGYEQFF.

The rearrangement links TRBV5-1 to TRBJ1-3. Germline CDR1 and CDR2: SGHRS and YFSETQ. The CDR3 contains 14 residues. This chain's CDR3 is CASSLEGPGNTIYF.

The chain joins TRBV20-1 to TRBJ2-5. Per germline, CDR1 DFQATT and CDR2 SNEGSKA (reference sequence). CDR3 length: 15 residues. CDR3 in amino acids: CSASPPMELQETQYF.

V is TRBV6-2 or TRBV6-3 and J is TRBJ2-1; as DNA is missing, the TRBD2 call by TCRdb cannot be tested. The germline V gene encodes CDR1 MNHEY and CDR2 SVGEGT. CDR3 length: 14 residues. The CDR3 sequence: CASSYGEGLNEQFF.

This chain uses TRBV5-1 with TRBJ1-1. The CDR3 has 15 residues. Germline V CDR1 and CDR2: SGHRS, YFSETQ. The CDR3 protein is CASSWDRELKTEAFF.

This chain uses TRBV7-3 with TRBJ1-5. There are 12 residues in the CDR3. From germline, CDR1 is SGHTA and CDR2 FQGTGA. CDR3 residues: CASSLTNQPQHF.

The V call is TRBV5-1, the J call TRBJ2-3. CDR3 size: 15 residues. Germline values: CDR1 SGHRS, CDR2 YFSETQ. The CDR3 spells CASSLARTSTDTQYF.

This chain connects TRBV28 to TRBJ2-7; the D gene TCRdb calls, TRBD1, cannot be checked with no DNA. The CDR3 consists of 15 residues. Germline V lookup: CDR1 MDHEN, CDR2 SYDVKM. This CDR3 is CASRRRGTGIPEQYF.

The chain is built from TRBV20-1 and TRBJ2-7; the TRBD2 assignment by TCRdb is unverifiable without DNA. The CDR3 is made up of 14 amino acids. Germline-derived CDR1 and CDR2 are DFQATT and SNEGSKA (reference sequence). CDR3 sequence: CSARVSGRELEKYF.

The chain carries TRBV9 and TRBJ2-3. CDR3 length equals 17 residues. Per the germline V gene, CDR1 is SGDLS and CDR2 is YYNGEE. CDR3 in amino acids: CASSVARPAKSTDTQYF.

The V call is TRBV14, the J call TRBJ1-6. The CDR3 is 18 residues long. CDR1 and CDR2 (germline): SGHDN, FVKESK. The CDR3 loop is CASSQDVTPSIYNSPLHF.

J is TRBJ1-3 and V is TRBV5-6. Germline loops: CDR1 SGHDT, CDR2 YYEEEE. The CDR3 is 13 amino acids. CDR3 in amino acids: CASSRGSGNTIYF.

The chain carries TRBV5-1 and TRBJ2-7; TCRdb designates TRBD1, a call that cannot be tested without DNA. The CDR3 contains 14 residues. Germline V CDR1 and CDR2: SGHRS, YFSETQ. The CDR3 here is CASSLGQGVNEQYF.

V usage is TRBV5-6 and J usage is TRBJ2-2; TCRdb indicates TRBD2, and absent DNA this call remains unverified. The germline V gene has CDR1 SGHDT and CDR2 YYEEEE. The CDR3 sequence is 14 residues long. CDR3 sequence: CASSLARGAGELFF. The full variable domain, in which reference TRBV5-6 and TRBJ2-2 provide the parts outside the CDR3, is DAGVTQSPTHLIKTRGQQVTLRCSPKSGHDTVSWYQQALGQGPQFIFQYYEEEERQRGNFPDRFSGHQFPNYSSELNVNALLLGDSALYLCASSLARGAGELFFGEGSRLTVL.

The V and J genes are TRBV15 and TRBJ2-7; TCRdb proposes TRBD1, but this gene call is untestable without DNA. Germline V gives CDR1 LNHNV, CDR2 YYDKDF (reference sequence). The CDR3 spans 13 residues. CDR3 protein: CATSRDGADEQYF.

The gene calls are TRBV7-9 and TRBJ1-5; TCRdb names TRBD1, which stays unverified in the absence of DNA. This CDR3 is 16 amino acids long. CDR1 SEHNR and CDR2 FQNEAQ come from the germline V gene (reference sequence). The CDR3 sequence is CASSFVGQGNNQPQHF.